This T cell receptor (beta chain) is from a study of blood T cell repertoires in COVID-19. The wider study: Specimens from acute and convalescent COVID-19 originated in the United States, Italy and Spain.

V was pared by 0 bases and J by 11 bases, with 11 bases between. The CDR3 has 13 amino acids. Clones were sequenced by immunoSEQ multiplex PCR, and TCRdb holds only the in-frame ones, with some missing. The table lists approximately 250,000 clones, roughly 91% of them singletons, with 3.5% to 4.5% in the top ten. The sample comprised PBMCs or T cells enriched from blood (not recorded which). The receptor was derived from a woman aged 25 to 39 who had recovered from COVID-19. J is TRBJ1-5 and V is TRBV23-1, with unresolved D. TRBV23-1 is an ORF; its function is uncertain. CDR3 coding DNA: TGCGCCAGCAGTCAATCGCTCAGATCAGCCCAGCATTTT. Translation: CASSQSLRSAQHF.